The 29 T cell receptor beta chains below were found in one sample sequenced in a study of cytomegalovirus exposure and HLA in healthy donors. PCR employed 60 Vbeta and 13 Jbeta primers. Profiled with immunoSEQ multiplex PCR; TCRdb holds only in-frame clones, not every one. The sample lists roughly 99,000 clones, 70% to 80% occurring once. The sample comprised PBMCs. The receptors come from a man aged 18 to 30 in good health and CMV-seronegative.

The CDR3 loop reads CASSLTTSGTYEQYF. The CDR3 DNA reads TGCGCCAGCAGCCTGACCACTAGCGGAACCTACGAGCAGTACTTC. V and J are TRBV5-1 and TRBJ2-7; 8 bases match TRBD2. Germline V gene sequence: CDR1 SGHRS, CDR2 YFSETQ. This CDR3 has 15 residues. J was trimmed by 2 bases and V by 4 bases; bases with no gene match: 8.

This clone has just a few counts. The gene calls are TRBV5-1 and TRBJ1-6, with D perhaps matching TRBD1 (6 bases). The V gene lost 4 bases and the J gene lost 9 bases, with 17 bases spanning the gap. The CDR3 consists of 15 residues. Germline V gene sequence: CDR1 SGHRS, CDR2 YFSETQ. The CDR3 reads CASSREGGDVSPLHF. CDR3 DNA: TGCGCCAGCAGCAGGGAGGGGGGGGACGTTTCACCCCTCCACTTT.

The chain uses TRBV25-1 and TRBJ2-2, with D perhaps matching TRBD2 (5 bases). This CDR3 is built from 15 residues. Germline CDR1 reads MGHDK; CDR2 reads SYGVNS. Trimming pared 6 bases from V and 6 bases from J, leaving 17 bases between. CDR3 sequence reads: CASSLRSVGAGELFF. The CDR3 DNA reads TGTGCCAGCAGCCTACGGAGTGTCGGGGCCGGGGAGCTGTTTTTT.

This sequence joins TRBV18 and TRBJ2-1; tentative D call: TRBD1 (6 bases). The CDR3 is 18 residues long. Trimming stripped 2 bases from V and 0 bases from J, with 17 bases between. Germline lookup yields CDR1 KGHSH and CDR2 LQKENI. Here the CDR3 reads CASSPVRPGEYSYNEQFF. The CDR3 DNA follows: TGTGCCAGCTCACCAGTGCGGCCAGGGGAATACTCCTACAATGAGCAGTTCTTC.

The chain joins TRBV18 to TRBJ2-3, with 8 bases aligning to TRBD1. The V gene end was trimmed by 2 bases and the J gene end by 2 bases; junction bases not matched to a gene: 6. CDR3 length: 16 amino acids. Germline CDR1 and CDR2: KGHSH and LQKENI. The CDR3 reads CASSPVQGVPTDTQYF. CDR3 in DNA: TGTGCCAGCTCACCAGTACAGGGGGTCCCCACAGATACGCAGTATTTT.

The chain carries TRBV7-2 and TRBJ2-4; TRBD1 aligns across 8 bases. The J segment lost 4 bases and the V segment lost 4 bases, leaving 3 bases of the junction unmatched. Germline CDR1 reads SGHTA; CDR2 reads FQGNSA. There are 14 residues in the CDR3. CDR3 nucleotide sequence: TGTGCCAGCAGCTCAAGACAGGGGAAAAACATTCAGTACTTC. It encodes CASSSRQGKNIQYF.

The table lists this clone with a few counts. CDR3 residues: CASSFVQGSEPQHF. The CDR3 DNA follows: TGTGCCAGCAGTTTTGTCCAGGGGTCGGAGCCCCAGCATTTT. This rearrangement joins TRBV28 to TRBJ1-5, with a weak D call TRBD1 (6 bases). Germline CDR1 and CDR2: MDHEN and SYDVKM. This CDR3 contains 14 residues. The V end lost 3 bases, the J end lost 8 bases, and 14 bases lay between the germline ends.

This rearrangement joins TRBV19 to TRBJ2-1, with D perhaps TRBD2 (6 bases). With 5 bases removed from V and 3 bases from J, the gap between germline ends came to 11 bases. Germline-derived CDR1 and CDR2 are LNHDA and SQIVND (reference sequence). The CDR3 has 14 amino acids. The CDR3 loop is CASSGGTGYNEQFF. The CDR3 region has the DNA TGTGCCAGTAGTGGGGGGACGGGCTACAATGAGCAGTTCTTC.

CDR3 residues: CASSPLDRYTEAFF. CDR3 nucleotides: TGCGCCAGCAGCCCGCTCGACAGATACACTGAAGCTTTCTTT. The chain employs TRBV5-1 and TRBJ1-1; the D gene is possibly TRBD1 (5 bases). Germline assignment: CDR1 SGHRS and CDR2 YFSETQ. Trimming took 4 bases from V and 3 from J, leaving 13 bases between them. There are 14 residues in the CDR3. Combining the CDR3 with reference TRBV5-1 and TRBJ1-1 gives the whole variable domain KAGVTQTPRYLIKTRGQQVTLSCSPISGHRSVSWYQQTPGQGLQFLFEYFSETQRNKGNFPGRFSGRQFSNSRSEMNVSTLELGDSALYLCASSPLDRYTEAFFGQGTRLTVV.

The CDR3 DNA reads TGCGCCAGCAGCTTGGCTACTCAGCCGCCGGGGGGGTTTACGAATGAGCAGTTCTTC. Amino acids: CASSLATQPPGGFTNEQFF. The V and J genes are TRBV5-1 and TRBJ2-1; 8 nucleotides align to TRBD2. From germline, CDR1 is SGHRS and CDR2 YFSETQ. J gave up 7 bases and V 0 bases, and 18 bases lay outside the gene matches. This CDR3 has 19 amino acids.

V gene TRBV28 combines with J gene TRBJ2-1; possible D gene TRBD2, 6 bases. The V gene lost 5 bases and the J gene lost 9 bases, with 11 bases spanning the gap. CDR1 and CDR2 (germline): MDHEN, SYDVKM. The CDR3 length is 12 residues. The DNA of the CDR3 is TGTGCCAGCAGTCTCCTCGGGAGTGAGCAGTTCTTC. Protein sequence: CASSLLGSEQFF.

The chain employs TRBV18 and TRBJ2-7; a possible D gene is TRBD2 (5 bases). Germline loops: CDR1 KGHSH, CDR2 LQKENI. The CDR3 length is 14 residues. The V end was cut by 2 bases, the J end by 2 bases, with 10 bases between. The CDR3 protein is CASSPAGGPYEQYF. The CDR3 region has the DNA TGTGCCAGCTCACCAGCGGGTGGTCCCTACGAGCAGTACTTC. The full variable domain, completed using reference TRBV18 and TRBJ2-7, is NAGVMQNPRHLVRRRGQEARLRCSPMKGHSHVYWYRQLPEEGLKFMVYLQKENIIDESGMPKERFSAEFPKEGPSILRIQQVVRGDSAAYFCASSPAGGPYEQYFGPGTRLTVT.

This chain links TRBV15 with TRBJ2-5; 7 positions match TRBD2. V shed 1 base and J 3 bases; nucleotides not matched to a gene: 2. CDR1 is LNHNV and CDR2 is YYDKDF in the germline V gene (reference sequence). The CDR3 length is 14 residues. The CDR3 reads CATSRASGEETQYF. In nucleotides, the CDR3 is TGTGCCACCAGCAGAGCTAGCGGCGAAGAGACCCAGTACTTC.

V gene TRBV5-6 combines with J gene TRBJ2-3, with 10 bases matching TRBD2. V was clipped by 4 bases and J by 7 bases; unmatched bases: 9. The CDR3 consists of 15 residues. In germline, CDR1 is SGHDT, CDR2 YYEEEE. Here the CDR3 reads CASSDLAGAVNTQYF. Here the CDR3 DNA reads TGTGCCAGCAGCGATCTAGCGGGGGCCGTAAATACGCAGTATTTT. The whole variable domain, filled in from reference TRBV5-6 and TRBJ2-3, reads DAGVTQSPTHLIKTRGQQVTLRCSPKSGHDTVSWYQQALGQGPQFIFQYYEEEERQRGNFPDRFSGHQFPNYSSELNVNALLLGDSALYLCASSDLAGAVNTQYFGPGTRLTVL.

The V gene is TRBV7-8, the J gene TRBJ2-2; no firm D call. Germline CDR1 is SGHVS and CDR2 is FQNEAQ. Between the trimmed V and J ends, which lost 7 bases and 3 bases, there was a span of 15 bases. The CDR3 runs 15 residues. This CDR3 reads CASNVIGGYTGELFF. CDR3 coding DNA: TGTGCCAGCAACGTCATCGGCGGATACACCGGGGAGCTGTTTTTT.

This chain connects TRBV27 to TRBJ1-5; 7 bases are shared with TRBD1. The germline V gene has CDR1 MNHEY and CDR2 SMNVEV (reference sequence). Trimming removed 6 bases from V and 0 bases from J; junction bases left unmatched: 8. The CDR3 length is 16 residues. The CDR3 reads CASSRGLGYSNQPQHF. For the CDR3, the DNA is TGTGCCAGCAGCAGGGGGTTAGGGTATAGCAATCAGCCCCAGCATTTT.

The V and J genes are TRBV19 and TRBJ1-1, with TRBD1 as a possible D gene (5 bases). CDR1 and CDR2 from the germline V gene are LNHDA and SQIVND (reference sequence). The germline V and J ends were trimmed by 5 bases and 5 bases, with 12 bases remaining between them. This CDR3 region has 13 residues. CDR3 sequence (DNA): TGTGCCAGTAGTGCCTACCAGGGAACTGAAGCTTTCTTT. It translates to CASSAYQGTEAFF.

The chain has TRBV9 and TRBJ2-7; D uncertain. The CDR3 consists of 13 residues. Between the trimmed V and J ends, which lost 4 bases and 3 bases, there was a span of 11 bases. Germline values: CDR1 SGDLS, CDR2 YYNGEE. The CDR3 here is CASSLRPGYEQYF. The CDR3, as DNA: TGTGCCAGCAGCCTCCGACCGGGCTACGAGCAGTACTTC.

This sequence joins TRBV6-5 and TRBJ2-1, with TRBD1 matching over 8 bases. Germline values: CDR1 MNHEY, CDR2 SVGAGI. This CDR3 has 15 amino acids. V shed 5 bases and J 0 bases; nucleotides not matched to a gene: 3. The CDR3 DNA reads TGTGCCAGCAGTAAACAGGGGGGCTCCTACAATGAGCAGTTCTTC. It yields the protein CASSKQGGSYNEQFF.

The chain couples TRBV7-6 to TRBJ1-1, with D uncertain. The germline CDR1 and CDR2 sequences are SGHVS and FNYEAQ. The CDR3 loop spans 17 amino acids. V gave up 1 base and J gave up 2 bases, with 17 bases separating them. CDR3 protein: CASSLDLRAEGNTEAFF. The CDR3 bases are TGTGCCAGCAGCTTAGATCTCCGGGCTGAGGGAAACACTGAAGCTTTCTTT.

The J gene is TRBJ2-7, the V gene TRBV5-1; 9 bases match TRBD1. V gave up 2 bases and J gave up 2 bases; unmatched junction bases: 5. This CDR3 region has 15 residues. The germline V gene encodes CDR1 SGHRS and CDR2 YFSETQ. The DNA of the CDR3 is TGCGCCAGCAGCTTACCCGGGACAGGGACCTACGAGCAGTACTTC. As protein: CASSLPGTGTYEQYF.

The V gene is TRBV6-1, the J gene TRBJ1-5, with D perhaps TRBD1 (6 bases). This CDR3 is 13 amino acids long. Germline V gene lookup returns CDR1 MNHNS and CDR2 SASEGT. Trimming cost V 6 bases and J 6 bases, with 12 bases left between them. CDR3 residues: CASSIYRVQPQHF. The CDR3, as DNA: TGTGCCAGCAGCATCTACAGGGTTCAGCCCCAGCATTTT.

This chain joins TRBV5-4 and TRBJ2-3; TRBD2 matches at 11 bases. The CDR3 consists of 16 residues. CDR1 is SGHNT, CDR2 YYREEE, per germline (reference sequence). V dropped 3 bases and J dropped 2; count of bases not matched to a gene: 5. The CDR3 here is CASSSTSGRYTDTQYF. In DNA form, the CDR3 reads TGTGCCAGCAGCTCCACTAGCGGGAGATACACAGATACGCAGTATTTT.

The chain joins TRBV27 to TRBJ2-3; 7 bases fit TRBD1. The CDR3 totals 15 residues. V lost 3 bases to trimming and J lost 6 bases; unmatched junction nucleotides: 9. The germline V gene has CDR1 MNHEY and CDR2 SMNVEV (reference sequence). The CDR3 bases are TGTGCCAGCAGTTTCATGACAGGGTATTACGATACGCAGTATTTT. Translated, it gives CASSFMTGYYDTQYF.

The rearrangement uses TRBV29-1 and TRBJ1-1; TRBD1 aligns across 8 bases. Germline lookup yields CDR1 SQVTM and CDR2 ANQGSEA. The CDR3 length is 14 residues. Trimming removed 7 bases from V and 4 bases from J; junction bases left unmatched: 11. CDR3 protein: CSAGQGIWGTEAFF. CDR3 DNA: TGCAGCGCCGGACAGGGTATCTGGGGCACTGAAGCTTTCTTT.

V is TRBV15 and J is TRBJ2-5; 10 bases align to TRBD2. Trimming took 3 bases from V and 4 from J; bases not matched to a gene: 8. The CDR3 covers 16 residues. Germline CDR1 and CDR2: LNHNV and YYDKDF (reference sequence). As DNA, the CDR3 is TGTGCCACCAGCAGGCCCGGGACTAGCGAGGGAGAGACCCAGTACTTC. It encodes CATSRPGTSEGETQYF.

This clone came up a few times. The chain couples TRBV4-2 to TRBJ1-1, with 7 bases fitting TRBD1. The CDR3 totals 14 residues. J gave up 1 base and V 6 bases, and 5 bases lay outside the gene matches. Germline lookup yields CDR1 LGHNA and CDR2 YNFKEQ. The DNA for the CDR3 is TGTGCCAGCAGGCAGGGGGATGGGAACACTGAAGCTTTCTTT. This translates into CASRQGDGNTEAFF.

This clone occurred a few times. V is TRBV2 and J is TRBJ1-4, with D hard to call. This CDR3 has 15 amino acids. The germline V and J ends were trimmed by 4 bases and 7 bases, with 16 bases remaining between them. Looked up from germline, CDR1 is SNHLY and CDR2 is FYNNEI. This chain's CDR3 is CASSVVGRKGEKLFF. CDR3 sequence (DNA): TGTGCCAGCAGTGTTGTGGGCAGGAAAGGTGAAAAACTGTTTTTT.

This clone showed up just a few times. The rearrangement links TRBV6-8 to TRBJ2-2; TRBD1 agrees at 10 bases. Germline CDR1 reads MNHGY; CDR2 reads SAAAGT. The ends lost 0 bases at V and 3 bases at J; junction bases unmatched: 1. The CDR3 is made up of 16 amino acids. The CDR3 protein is CASSYSGTGDTGELFF. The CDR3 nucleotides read TGTGCCAGCAGTTACTCTGGGACAGGGGACACCGGGGAGCTGTTTTTT.